This T cell receptor beta chain was sequenced during a study of cytomegalovirus exposure and HLA in healthy donors. General study results and limits: Associated with cytomegalovirus, according to the listing, were around 160 TCR beta chains. Diagnosis of cytomegalovirus status made by the classifier reportedly showed high specificity and sensitivity. According to a later analysis, TCR clusters from the first cohort tended to co-occur in the 100 to 150 validation repertoires.

The CDR3 is 14 amino acids. Germline values: CDR1 SGHRS, CDR2 YFSETQ. The V gene end was trimmed by 0 bases and the J gene end by 2 bases; junction bases not matched to a gene: 1. Note on this clone: The antigen is not known.

Some clones are missing from TCRdb's copy, which holds only in-frame ones; the method was immunoSEQ multiplex PCR. The sample comprises 55,000 to 75,000 clones, almost 95% of which are singletons, and approximately 5.3% rests with the top ten. The origin of this receptor is a young man in good health and CMV-seropositive. J is TRBJ2-5 and V is TRBV5-1; 7 positions match TRBD1. Sequenced sample: PBMCs. The CDR3 loop reads CASSLGQGQETQYF. DNA for the CDR3: TGCGCCAGCAGCTTGGGACAGGGTCAAGAGACCCAGTACTTC.